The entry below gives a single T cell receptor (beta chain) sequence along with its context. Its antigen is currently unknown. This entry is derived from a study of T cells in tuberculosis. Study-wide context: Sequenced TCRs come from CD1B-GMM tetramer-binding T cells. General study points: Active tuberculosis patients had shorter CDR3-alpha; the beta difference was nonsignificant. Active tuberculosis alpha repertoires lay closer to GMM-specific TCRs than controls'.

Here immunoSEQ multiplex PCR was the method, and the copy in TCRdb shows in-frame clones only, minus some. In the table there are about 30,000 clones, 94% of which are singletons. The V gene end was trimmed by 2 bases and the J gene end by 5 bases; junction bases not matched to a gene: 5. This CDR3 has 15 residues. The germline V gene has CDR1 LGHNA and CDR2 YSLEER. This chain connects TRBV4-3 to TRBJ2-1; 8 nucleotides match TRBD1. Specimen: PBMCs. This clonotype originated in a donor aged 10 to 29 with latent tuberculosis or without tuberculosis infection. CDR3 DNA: TGCGCCAGCAGCCAACGGACAGGGCCCCACAATGAGCAGTTCTTC. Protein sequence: CASSQRTGPHNEQFF.